This T cell receptor (beta chain) originates from a study of blood T cell repertoires in COVID-19. The wider study: The samples span acute and convalescent COVID-19 from the United States, Italy and Spain. The cDNA or gDNA used as material had been derived from T cells, B-cell-depleted T cells, or PBMCs.

Original methodology: Estimates of nucleated cell counts were drawn from the amplification of reference gene primers. Clones were read by immunoSEQ multiplex PCR, and TCRdb kept only the in-frame ones, dropping some. From that table come the V and J calls and clone size; the DNA was used to work out D and trimming. Of roughly 13,000 clones in the sample, 70% to 90% are singletons; the top ten hold around a sixth. Germline V gives CDR1 LGHDT, CDR2 YNNKEL (reference sequence). CDR3 size: 13 residues. V was pared by 4 bases and J by 6 bases, with 10 bases between. The table lists this clone with a few counts.

The specimen was peripheral blood. The gene calls are TRBV3-1 (or the pseudogene TRBV3-2) and TRBJ1-5; D call uncertain. The origin of this receptor is a human donor with active COVID-19. The donor label of this sample is uncertain. CDR3 nucleotide sequence: TGTGCCAGCAGCCCTCGGGTAGGTCAGCCCCAGCATTTT. It specifies CASSPRVGQPQHF.